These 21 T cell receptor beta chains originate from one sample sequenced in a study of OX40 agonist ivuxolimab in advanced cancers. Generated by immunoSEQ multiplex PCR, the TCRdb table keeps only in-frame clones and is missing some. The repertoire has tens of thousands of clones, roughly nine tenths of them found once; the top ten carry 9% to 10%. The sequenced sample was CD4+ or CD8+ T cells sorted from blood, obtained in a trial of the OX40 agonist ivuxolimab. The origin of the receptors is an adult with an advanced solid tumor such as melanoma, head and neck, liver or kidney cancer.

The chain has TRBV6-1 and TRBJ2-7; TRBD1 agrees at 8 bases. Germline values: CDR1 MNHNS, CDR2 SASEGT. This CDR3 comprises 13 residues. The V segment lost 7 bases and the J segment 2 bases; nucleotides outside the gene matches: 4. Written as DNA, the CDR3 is TGTGCCAGCACCCGACAGGGGACCTACGAGCAGTACTTC. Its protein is CASTRQGTYEQYF.

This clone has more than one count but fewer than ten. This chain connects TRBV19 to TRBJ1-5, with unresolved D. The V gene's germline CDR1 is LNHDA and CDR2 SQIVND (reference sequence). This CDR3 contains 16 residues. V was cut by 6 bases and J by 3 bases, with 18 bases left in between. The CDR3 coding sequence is TGTGCCAGTAGCGCCCCCGTCGGGGTTGTCAATCAGCCCCAGCATTTT. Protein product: CASSAPVGVVNQPQHF.

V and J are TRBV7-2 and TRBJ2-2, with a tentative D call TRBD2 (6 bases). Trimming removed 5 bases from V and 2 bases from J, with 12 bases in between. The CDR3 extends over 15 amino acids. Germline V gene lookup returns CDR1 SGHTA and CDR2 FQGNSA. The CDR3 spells CASSPPGLNTGELFF. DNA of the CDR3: TGTGCCAGCAGCCCCCCGGGACTTAACACCGGGGAGCTGTTTTTT.

CDR3 in DNA: TGTGCCAGTAGTATACAGGGGAATACGCAGTATTTT. This gives the protein CASSIQGNTQYF. The genes are TRBV19 and TRBJ2-3, with a weak D call TRBD1 (6 bases). There are 12 residues in the CDR3. V was cut by 2 bases and J by 7 bases, with 7 bases left in between. Germline V CDR1 and CDR2: LNHDA, SQIVND (reference sequence). The full variable domain, in which reference TRBV19 and TRBJ2-3 provide the parts outside the CDR3, is DGGITQSPKYLFRKEGQNVTLSCEQNLNHDAMYWYRQDPGQGLRLIYYSQIVNDFQKGDIAEGYSVSREKKESFPLTVTSAQKNPTAFYLCASSIQGNTQYFGPGTRLTVL.

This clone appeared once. CDR3 protein: CASSSASQDSVYGYTF. The DNA of the CDR3 is TGTGCCAGCAGCTCCGCCAGCCAAGACAGTGTCTATGGCTACACCTTC. The rearrangement links TRBV28 to TRBJ1-2; a possible D gene is TRBD1 (5 bases). V lost 6 bases and J lost 4, with 21 bases in between. Germline loops: CDR1 MDHEN, CDR2 SYDVKM. The length of the CDR3 is 16 residues.

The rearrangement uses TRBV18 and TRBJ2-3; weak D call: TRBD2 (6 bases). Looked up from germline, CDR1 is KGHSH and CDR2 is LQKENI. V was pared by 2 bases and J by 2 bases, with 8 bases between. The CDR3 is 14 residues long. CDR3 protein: CASSPRTNTDTQYF. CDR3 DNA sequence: TGTGCCAGCTCACCAAGGACTAACACAGATACGCAGTATTTT.

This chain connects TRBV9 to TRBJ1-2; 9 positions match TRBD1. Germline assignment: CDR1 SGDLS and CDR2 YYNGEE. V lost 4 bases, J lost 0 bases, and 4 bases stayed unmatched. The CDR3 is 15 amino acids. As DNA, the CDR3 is TGTGCCAGCAGCCAACAGGGGGCCGCTAACTATGGCTACACCTTC. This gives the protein CASSQQGAANYGYTF.

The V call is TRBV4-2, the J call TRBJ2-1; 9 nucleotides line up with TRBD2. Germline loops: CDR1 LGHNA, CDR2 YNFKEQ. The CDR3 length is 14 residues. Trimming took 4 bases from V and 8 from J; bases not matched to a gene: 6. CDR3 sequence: CASSLGTSLDEQFF. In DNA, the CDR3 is TGTGCCAGCAGCCTTGGGACTAGCCTGGATGAGCAGTTCTTC.

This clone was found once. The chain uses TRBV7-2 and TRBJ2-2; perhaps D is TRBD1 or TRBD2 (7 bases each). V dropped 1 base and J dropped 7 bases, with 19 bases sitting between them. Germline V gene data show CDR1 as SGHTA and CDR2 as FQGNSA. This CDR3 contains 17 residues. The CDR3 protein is CASSLVFAGRTGGELFF. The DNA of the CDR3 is TGTGCCAGCAGCTTAGTCTTCGCCGGGAGGACAGGCGGGGAGCTGTTTTTT.

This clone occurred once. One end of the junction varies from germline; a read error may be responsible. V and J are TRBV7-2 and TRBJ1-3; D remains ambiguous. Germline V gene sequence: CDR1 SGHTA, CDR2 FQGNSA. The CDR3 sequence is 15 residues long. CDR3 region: CASSLDGFTGDTIYF. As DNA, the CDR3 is TGTGCCAGCAGCTTAGACGGATTCACTGGAGACACCATATATTTT.

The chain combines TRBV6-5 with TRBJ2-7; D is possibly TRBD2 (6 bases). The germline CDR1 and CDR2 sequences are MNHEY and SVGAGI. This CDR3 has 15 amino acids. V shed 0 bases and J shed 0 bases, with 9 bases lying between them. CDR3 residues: CASSYSSGYSYEQYF. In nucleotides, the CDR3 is TGTGCCAGCAGTTACTCAAGCGGGTACTCCTACGAGCAGTACTTC.

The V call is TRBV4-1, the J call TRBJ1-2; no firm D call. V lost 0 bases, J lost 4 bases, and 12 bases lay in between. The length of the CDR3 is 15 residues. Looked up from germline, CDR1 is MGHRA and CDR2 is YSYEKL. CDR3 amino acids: CASSQDGFGGYGYTF. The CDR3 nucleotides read TGCGCCAGCAGCCAAGATGGGTTCGGCGGCTATGGCTACACCTTC.

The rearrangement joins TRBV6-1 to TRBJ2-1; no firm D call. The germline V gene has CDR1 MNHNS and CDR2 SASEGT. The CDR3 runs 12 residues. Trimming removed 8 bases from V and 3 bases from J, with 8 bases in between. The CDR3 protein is CASGESYNEQFF. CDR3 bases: TGTGCCAGCGGGGAAAGCTACAATGAGCAGTTCTTC.

Written as DNA, the CDR3 is TGTGCCACCACGGACGGATCTAATAGCAATCAGCCCCAGCATTTT. As protein: CATTDGSNSNQPQHF. This sequence joins TRBV28 and TRBJ1-5; D not certain. The CDR3 spans 15 residues. Trimming took 10 bases from V and 0 from J, leaving 16 bases between them. Looked up from germline, CDR1 is MDHEN and CDR2 is SYDVKM.

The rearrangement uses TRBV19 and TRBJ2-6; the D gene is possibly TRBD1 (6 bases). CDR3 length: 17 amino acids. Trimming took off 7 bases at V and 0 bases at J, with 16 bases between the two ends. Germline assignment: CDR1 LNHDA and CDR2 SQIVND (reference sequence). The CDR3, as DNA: TGTGCCAGTAAACCACGACAGGTTAGCTCTGGGGCCAACGTCCTGACTTTC. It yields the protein CASKPRQVSSGANVLTF.

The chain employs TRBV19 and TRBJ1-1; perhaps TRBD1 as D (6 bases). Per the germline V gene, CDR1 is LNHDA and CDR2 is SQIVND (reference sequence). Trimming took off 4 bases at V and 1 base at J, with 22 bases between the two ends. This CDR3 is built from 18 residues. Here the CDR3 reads CASSTPSGAGEWNTEAFF. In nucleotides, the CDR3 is TGTGCCAGTAGTACCCCCAGCGGGGCAGGGGAATGGAACACTGAAGCTTTCTTT.

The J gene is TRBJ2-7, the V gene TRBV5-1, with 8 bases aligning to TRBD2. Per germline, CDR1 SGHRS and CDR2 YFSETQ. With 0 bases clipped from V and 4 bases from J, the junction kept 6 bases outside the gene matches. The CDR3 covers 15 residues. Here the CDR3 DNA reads TGCGCCAGCAGCTTGGTTTTAGCGGGATTATACGAGCAGTACTTC. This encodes CASSLVLAGLYEQYF.

The CDR3 loop is CASSSWTGNQPQHF. The CDR3 DNA reads TGTGCCAGCAGCTCCTGGACAGGGAATCAGCCCCAGCATTTT. This rearrangement joins TRBV7-2 to TRBJ1-5, with TRBD1 matching over 8 bases. Germline assignment: CDR1 SGHTA and CDR2 FQGNSA. CDR3 length equals 14 residues. V dropped 4 bases and J dropped 4; count of bases not matched to a gene: 3.

The CDR3 loop reads CASSPPFSQGGDEQFF. The CDR3 bases are TGTGCCAGCTCACCACCGTTTTCCCAGGGGGGGGATGAGCAGTTCTTC. This chain links TRBV18 with TRBJ2-1; D is perhaps TRBD1 or TRBD2 (7 bases each). The CDR3 runs to 16 residues. With 0 bases removed from V and 8 bases from J, the gap between germline ends came to 17 bases. The V gene's germline CDR1 is KGHSH and CDR2 LQKENI.

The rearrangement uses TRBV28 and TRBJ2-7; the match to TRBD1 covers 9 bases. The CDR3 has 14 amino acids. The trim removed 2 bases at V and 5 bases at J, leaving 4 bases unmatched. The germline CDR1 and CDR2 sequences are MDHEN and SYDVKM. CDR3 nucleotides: TGTGCCAGCAGTTTAGGGACAGGGTGGCACGAGCAGTACTTC. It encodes CASSLGTGWHEQYF.

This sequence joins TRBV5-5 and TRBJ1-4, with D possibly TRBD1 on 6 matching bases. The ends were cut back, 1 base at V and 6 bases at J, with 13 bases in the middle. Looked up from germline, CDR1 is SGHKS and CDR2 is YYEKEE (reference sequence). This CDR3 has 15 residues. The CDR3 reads CASSLQGIPHEKLFF. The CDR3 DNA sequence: TGTGCCAGCAGCTTGCAGGGGATCCCTCATGAAAAACTGTTTTTT.